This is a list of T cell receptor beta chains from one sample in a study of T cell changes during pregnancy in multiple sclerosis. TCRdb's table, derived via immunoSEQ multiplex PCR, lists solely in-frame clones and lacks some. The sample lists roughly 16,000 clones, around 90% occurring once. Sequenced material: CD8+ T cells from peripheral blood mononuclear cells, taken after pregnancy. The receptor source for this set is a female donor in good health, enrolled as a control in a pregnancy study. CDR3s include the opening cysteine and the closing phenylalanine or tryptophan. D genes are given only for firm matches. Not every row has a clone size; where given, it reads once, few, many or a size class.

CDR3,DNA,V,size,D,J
CASSLSGGNEQFF,TGTGCCAGCAGCTTAAGCGGGGGGAATGAGCAGTTCTTC,TRBV7-6,NA,TRBD2,TRBJ2-1
CASHKSTGGEAFF,TGTGCCAGCCACAAAAGTACAGGGGGGGAAGCTTTCTTT,TRBV7-6,NA,TRBD1,TRBJ1-1
CASRLYAGGLCLSTDTQYF,TGTGCAAGTCGCTTATACGCGGGGGGGCTGTGCTTGAGCACAGATACGCAGTATTTT,TRBV12-2,NA,NA,TRBJ2-3
CASSAYLQGPNTEAFF,TGTGCCAGCAGCGCTTACCTACAGGGGCCGAACACTGAAGCTTTCTTT,TRBV11-2,NA,TRBD1,TRBJ1-1
CASSDPGQGASGYTF,TGTGCCAGCAGTGATCCGGGACAGGGGGCTTCTGGCTACACCTTC,TRBV28,NA,TRBD1,TRBJ1-2
CASSLTGTEAFF,TGTGCCAGCAGCTTAACCGGCACTGAAGCTTTCTTT,TRBV5-8,NA,NA,TRBJ1-1
CSVGDPGQGNQPQHF,TGCAGCGTGGGTGACCCGGGACAGGGGAATCAGCCCCAGCATTTT,TRBV29-1,NA,TRBD1,TRBJ1-5
CSSEGRETYEQYF,TGCAGCTCCGAGGGGCGGGAGACCTACGAGCAGTACTTC,TRBV29-1,NA,TRBD2,TRBJ2-7
CASSFGLAGVETQYF,TGTGCCAGCAGCTTTGGACTAGCGGGAGTAGAGACCCAGTACTTC,TRBV7-8,NA,TRBD2,TRBJ2-5
CASSVSGGALNEQYF,TGTGCCAGCAGCGTATCCGGGGGGGCCTTGAACGAGCAGTACTTC,TRBV9,NA,TRBD2,TRBJ2-7
CASSLDSSPQHF,TGTGCCAGCAGCTTAGACAGTTCGCCCCAGCATTTT,TRBV7-8,NA,NA,TRBJ1-5
CASSLAGGLPTGELFF,TGTGCCAGCAGCTTGGCTGGGGGCTTACCCACCGGGGAGCTGTTTTTT,TRBV5-4,NA,NA,TRBJ2-2
CASSQDPNRGWTEAFF,TGCGCCAGCAGCCAAGATCCGAACAGGGGGTGGACTGAAGCTTTCTTT,TRBV4-1,NA,TRBD1,TRBJ1-1
CASTWDSRNTEAFF,TGTGCCAGCACCTGGGACAGCCGAAACACTGAAGCTTTCTTT,TRBV19,once,TRBD1,TRBJ1-1
CASSEGQGNEKLFF,TGTGCCAGCAGTGAGGGACAGGGGAATGAAAAACTGTTTTTT,TRBV6-4,NA,TRBD1,TRBJ1-4
CASGYYDTGELFF,TGTGCCAGCGGCTACTACGACACCGGGGAGCTGTTTTTT,TRBV5-8,NA,NA,TRBJ2-2
CATSRSGRIGEQYF,TGTGCCACCAGCAGAAGCGGGAGGATTGGCGAGCAGTACTTC,TRBV15,NA,TRBD2,TRBJ2-7
CASPTYRPSYGYTF,TGTGCCAGCCCCACGTACCGCCCGAGCTATGGCTACACCTTC,TRBV2,NA,NA,TRBJ1-2
CASRPSGSYNEQFF,TGTGCCAGCAGACCTAGCGGCTCCTACAATGAGCAGTTCTTC,TRBV27,NA,TRBD2,TRBJ2-1
CASSLRAGTSGRGQETQYF,TGTGCCAGCAGTTTAAGGGCCGGGACTAGCGGGAGAGGTCAAGAGACCCAGTACTTC,TRBV28,once,TRBD2,TRBJ2-5
CASSPVGTTSTDTQYF,TGTGCCAGCAGCCCTGTCGGGACAACTAGCACAGATACGCAGTATTTT,TRBV7-9,NA,NA,TRBJ2-3
CASSGAETAEAFF,TGTGCCAGCAGTGGGGCCGAGACGGCTGAAGCTTTCTTT,TRBV6-1,NA,NA,TRBJ1-1
CASSTPYNEQFF,TGCGCCAGCAGCACACCATACAATGAGCAGTTCTTC,TRBV5-1,NA,NA,TRBJ2-1
CASTTTGLVQPQHF,TGTGCCAGTACCACGACAGGACTCGTACAGCCCCAGCATTTT,TRBV19,NA,NA,TRBJ1-5
CASSLSGSSYEQYF,TGTGCCAGCAGCTTATCCGGGAGCTCCTACGAGCAGTACTTC,TRBV7-6,NA,NA,TRBJ2-7
CASSHPLAGGNEQFF,TGTGCCAGCAGCCATCCTCTAGCGGGTGGCAATGAGCAGTTCTTC,TRBV4-2,NA,TRBD2,TRBJ2-1
CASSRVLGLVREQFF,TGCGCCAGCAGCCGCGTTCTAGGTCTGGTTCGGGAGCAGTTCTTC,TRBV4-1,once,NA,TRBJ2-1
CASSMDKEAYNEQFF,TGTGCCAGTAGTATGGACAAGGAAGCCTACAATGAGCAGTTCTTC,TRBV19,NA,NA,TRBJ2-1
CAGWEAGELFF,TGTGCCGGTTGGGAGGCCGGGGAGCTGTTTTTT,TRBV7-9,NA,NA,TRBJ2-2
CAWSVGGAAGELFF,TGTGCCTGGAGTGTCGGAGGGGCGGCCGGGGAGCTGTTTTTT,TRBV30,NA,NA,TRBJ2-2
CASLGQGRMVNEQFF,TGTGCCAGCCTCGGACAGGGGAGAATGGTGAATGAGCAGTTCTTC,TRBV27,NA,TRBD1,TRBJ2-1
CASSLVQGLAGELFF,TGCGCCAGCAGCTTGGTTCAGGGGTTGGCCGGGGAGCTGTTTTTT,TRBV5-1,NA,NA,TRBJ2-2
CASSESGGEQFF,TGTGCCAGCAGTGAATCGGGAGGTGAGCAGTTCTTC,TRBV2,NA,TRBD2,TRBJ2-1
CASSLRRDSQAEAFF,TGTGCCAGCAGTTTAAGACGGGACAGTCAAGCAGAAGCTTTCTTT,TRBV27,NA,TRBD1,TRBJ1-1
CASRDYSGRWVDEQFF,TGTGCCAGCAGGGATTATAGCGGGAGGTGGGTGGATGAGCAGTTCTTC,TRBV2,NA,TRBD2,TRBJ2-1
CASSGLAGPNEQFF,TGCGCCAGCAGTGGGCTAGCGGGGCCCAATGAGCAGTTCTTC,TRBV10-1,NA,TRBD2,TRBJ2-1
CASSPGYMADTQYF,TGTGCCAGCAGCCCCGGGTACATGGCAGATACGCAGTATTTT,TRBV7-9,few,NA,TRBJ2-3
CASSLGAGLNQPQHF,TGTGCCAGCAGCTTAGGGGCAGGACTCAATCAGCCCCAGCATTTT,TRBV7-9,NA,NA,TRBJ1-5
CASSFQGFSNQPQHF,TGTGCCAGCAGCTTTCAGGGCTTTAGCAATCAGCCCCAGCATTTT,TRBV5-6,NA,NA,TRBJ1-5
CASSIGQNTEAFF,TGTGCCAGTAGTATAGGACAGAACACTGAAGCTTTCTTT,TRBV19,NA,NA,TRBJ1-1
CASSGTSGGGPDTQYF,TGTGCCAGCAGTGGGACTAGCGGGGGGGGACCAGATACGCAGTATTTT,TRBV4-2,NA,TRBD2,TRBJ2-3
CATSRDRSGVLNEQFF,TGTGCCACCAGCAGAGACCGGTCCGGTGTGCTCAATGAGCAGTTCTTC,TRBV15,NA,NA,TRBJ2-1
CASSPQGQGYSYEQYF,TGTGCCAGCAGCCCACAGGGGCAGGGGTACTCCTACGAGCAGTACTTC,TRBV11-3,once,TRBD1,TRBJ2-7
CATSLDGHEAFF,TGTGCCACCAGCCTCGATGGCCATGAAGCTTTCTTT,TRBV15,NA,NA,TRBJ1-1
CSVGSDSEQYF,TGCAGCGTTGGTAGTGACAGCGAGCAGTACTTC,TRBV29-1,NA,NA,TRBJ2-7
CASSLSGDGQPQHF,TGTGCCAGCAGCTTATCAGGGGACGGGCAGCCCCAGCATTTT,TRBV11-2,NA,NA,TRBJ1-5
CATSRDRQLNSPLHF,TGTGCCACCAGCAGAGATCGACAGCTTAATTCACCCCTCCACTTT,TRBV15,NA,NA,TRBJ1-6
CASSSQWGGMDTQYF,TGTGCCAGCAGTTCCCAGTGGGGCGGGATGGATACGCAGTATTTT,TRBV6-5,NA,NA,TRBJ2-3
CASSTFGQVGEKLFF,TGCGCCAGCAGTACCTTCGGACAGGTTGGTGAAAAACTGTTTTTT,TRBV10-1,NA,TRBD1,TRBJ1-4
CASSFSGGYEQYF,TGCGCCAGCAGCTTTTCAGGGGGCTACGAGCAGTACTTC,TRBV5-1,NA,TRBD1,TRBJ2-7
CAISGDSYEQYF,TGTGCCATCAGTGGCGACTCCTACGAGCAGTACTTC,TRBV10-3,NA,NA,TRBJ2-7
CASRDPPTGPEQYF,TGTGCCAGCAGAGACCCTCCGACAGGTCCTGAGCAGTACTTC,TRBV6-1,NA,NA,TRBJ2-7
CASSVPGLDSNEQFF,TGTGCCAGCAGCGTGCCGGGACTAGACTCCAATGAGCAGTTCTTC,TRBV7-3,NA,TRBD2,TRBJ2-1
CAWSTKLEDTGELFF,TGTGCCTGGAGTACCAAGCTAGAGGACACCGGGGAGCTGTTTTTT,TRBV30,NA,NA,TRBJ2-2
CASSYRGTSGSHQDEQYF,TGTGCCAGTTCTTACAGAGGGACTAGCGGGAGTCATCAGGACGAGCAGTACTTC,TRBV19,NA,TRBD2,TRBJ2-7